The sequence of this T cell receptor beta chain was determined in a study of regulatory T cells in long-lasting Graves disease. Notes on the study in general: Preferential use of TRBV28, TRBJ1-2 and TRBJ2-5 was seen in persistent disease.

As to time point: newly diagnosed GD, antithyroid drugs for less than 3 months. RNA extracted from PBMCs served as the sequencing template. This clonotype was counted many times. What it binds is unknown. Arm-PCR of CDR3 regions with iRepertoire HTBI primers generated TCR beta libraries. TCRdb redid the calling of the multiplex PCR reads with MiXCR, one entry per CDR3 protein. The sample carries some 490,000 distinct CDR3 sequences, around 12% recorded once. V was clipped by 3 bases and J by 3 bases; unmatched bases: 10. This CDR3 spans 16 amino acids. The germline gives CDR1 LNHDA, CDR2 SQIVND (reference sequence). These data also formed part of another study, on T cells in Graves' hyperthyroidism and ophthalmopathy.

The TCR comes from a woman aged 25-40 years with Graves disease. The sample in question was peripheral blood mononuclear cells (PBMCs), obtained at new diagnosis, from a patient treated with antithyroid drugs. The V gene is TRBV19, the J gene TRBJ2-7; 8 bases match TRBD2. For the CDR3, the DNA is TGTGCCAGTAGTATGGTAGCGGGGAACTCCTACTACGAGCAGTACTTC. Amino acid sequence: CASSMVAGNSYYEQYF. Full variable domain (remainder filled in from reference TRBV19 and TRBJ2-7): DGGITQSPKYLFRKEGQNVTLSCEQNLNHDAMYWYRQDPGQGLRLIYYSQIVNDFQKGDIAEGYSVSREKKESFPLTVTSAQKNPTAFYLCASSMVAGNSYYEQYFGPGTRLTVT.